Following are 23 T cell receptor beta chains from one sample sequenced in a study of response to subunit inactivated influenza vaccine (dated by TCRdb to 2017 to 2018). Library method: RT-PCR. Sequencing used an Illumina HiSeq 2500. Clones were called with MiXCR by TCRdb after fastp trimmed the public reads at Q25, and only in-frame beta chains were retained. Rows are combined by CDR3 protein, so each entry shows the most common genes and DNA. This sample lists 530,000 or so distinct CDR3 sequences; approximately 14% were detected once. 11% of the sample lies in the top ten. Source: PBMCs from blood, taken about 13 days after vaccination. These TCRs come from a man over 45 who received an inactivated influenza vaccine. Donor details come from another sample of the same person, matched by shared clones.

The CDR3 region has the DNA TGTGCCAGTAATCCGGGGCTAACCTACGAGCAGTACTTC. Amino acids: CASNPGLTYEQYF. V usage is TRBV19 and J usage is TRBJ2-7; D is perhaps TRBD1 or TRBD2 (5 bases each). The CDR3 runs 13 residues. CDR1 and CDR2 (germline): LNHDA, SQIVND (reference sequence). Trimming removed 7 bases at V and 2 bases at J, with 12 bases between. Using reference TRBV19 and TRBJ2-7 for the parts outside the CDR3, the full variable domain is DGGITQSPKYLFRKEGQNVTLSCEQNLNHDAMYWYRQDPGQGLRLIYYSQIVNDFQKGDIAEGYSVSREKKESFPLTVTSAQKNPTAFYLCASNPGLTYEQYFGPGTRLTVT.

The gene calls are TRBV12-3 or TRBV12-4 and TRBJ2-3; D is undetermined. This CDR3 region has 13 residues. Trimming removed 4 bases at V and 6 bases at J, with 11 bases between. In nucleotides, the CDR3 is TGTGCCAGCAGTTACGGTGGCTGGGATACGCAGTATTTT. It codes for CASSYGGWDTQYF.

The table lists this clonotype with a few counts. This rearrangement joins TRBV28 to TRBJ2-1; no firm D call. Trimming left V 3 bases short and J 4 bases short, with 7 bases between. The CDR3 contains 13 residues. Germline V CDR1 and CDR2: MDHEN, SYDVKM. As DNA, the CDR3 is TGTGCCAGCAGTTTCCCCGATTACAATGAGCAGTTCTTC. Its protein is CASSFPDYNEQFF.

The CDR3 DNA is TGTGCCACCAGTCGGACAGGAGACAATGAGCAGTTCTTC. Translating gives CATSRTGDNEQFF. The genes are TRBV24-1 and TRBJ2-1; 7 bases are shared with TRBD1. Germline CDR1 KGHDR, CDR2 SFDVKD. Losses at the gene ends were 6 bases for V and 5 bases for J; bases not matched to a gene: 3. The CDR3 is 13 amino acids.

The chain couples TRBV4-3 to TRBJ2-7; 8 nucleotides align to TRBD2. Germline lookup yields CDR1 LGHNA and CDR2 YSLEER. V lost 0 bases and J lost 1; bases outside the gene matches: 2. The CDR3 consists of 15 residues. The chain's CDR3 is CASSQEPSGSYEQYF. The CDR3 DNA follows: TGCGCCAGCAGCCAAGAACCTAGCGGGTCCTACGAGCAGTACTTC.

The chain couples TRBV30 to TRBJ2-3, with a possible D match to TRBD2 (6 bases). Germline CDR1 is GTSNPN and CDR2 is SVGIG (reference sequence). V gave up 8 bases and J gave up 2 bases, with 17 bases separating them. The CDR3 consists of 14 residues. For the CDR3, the DNA is TGTGCCGGAGGGGTGGCGCCCGTCACAGATACGCAGTATTTT. Residues: CAGGVAPVTDTQYF.

The gene calls are TRBV28 and TRBJ1-5, with a weak D call TRBD1 (5 bases). Germline CDR1 is MDHEN and CDR2 is SYDVKM. The V gene lost 3 bases and the J gene lost 6 bases, with 15 bases spanning the gap. The CDR3 contains 15 residues. CDR3 amino acids: CASSLTGVEGQPQHF. CDR3 DNA: TGTGCCAGCAGTTTGACGGGGGTGGAGGGTCAGCCCCAGCATTTT.

This clonotype was found a few times. The rearrangement links TRBV30 to TRBJ2-3; no definite D call. The V gene lost 0 bases and the J gene lost 1 base, with 8 bases spanning the gap. The CDR3 sequence is 14 residues long. Germline V gene lookup returns CDR1 GTSNPN and CDR2 SVGIG (reference sequence). This CDR3 is CAWSVSHGTDTQYF. The CDR3 nucleotides read TGTGCCTGGAGTGTTTCGCACGGCACAGATACGCAGTATTTT.

This chain links TRBV6-2 or TRBV6-3 with TRBJ2-7; 8 bases map to TRBD1. The V and J ends lost 4 bases and 2 bases, in that order; junction bases with no gene match: 10. Germline V gene lookup returns CDR1 MNHEY and CDR2 SVGEGT. The CDR3 sequence is 16 residues long. CDR3 sequence: CASSLSIQGGAYEQYF. The CDR3 coding sequence is TGTGCCAGCAGTTTATCGATACAGGGGGGAGCCTACGAGCAGTACTTC.

This clonotype was detected only a few times. V gene TRBV5-5 combines with J gene TRBJ2-5, with TRBD2 matching 8 bases. This CDR3 region has 14 residues. The trim removed 4 bases at V and 3 bases at J, leaving 5 bases unmatched. From germline, CDR1 is SGHKS and CDR2 YYEKEE (reference sequence). This CDR3 reads CASSVAGSKETQYF. CDR3 nucleotides: TGTGCCAGCAGCGTAGCGGGGTCAAAAGAGACCCAGTACTTC. The full variable domain, rest sourced from reference TRBV5-5 and TRBJ2-5, is DAGVTQSPTHLIKTRGQQVTLRCSPISGHKSVSWYQQVLGQGPQFIFQYYEKEERGRGNFPDRFSARQFPNYSSELNVNALLLGDSALYLCASSVAGSKETQYFGPGTRLLVL.

The rearrangement uses TRBV10-3 and TRBJ1-1; no firm D call. Germline V gene sequence: CDR1 ENHRY, CDR2 SYGVKD. Trimming cost V 0 bases and J 2 bases, with 10 bases left between them. This CDR3 has 15 residues. CDR3 amino acids: CAISESAEINTEAFF. For the CDR3, the DNA is TGTGCCATCAGTGAGTCGGCGGAAATAAACACTGAAGCTTTCTTT.

This clonotype was seen more than once but under ten times. V and J are TRBV6-1 and TRBJ2-4, with TRBD1 as a possible D gene (6 bases). Looked up from germline, CDR1 is MNHNS and CDR2 is SASEGT. Deletions cut 6 bases from V and 6 bases from J, with 12 bases between. This CDR3 comprises 13 residues. This CDR3 reads CASSRGQPNIQYF. For the CDR3, the DNA is TGTGCCAGCAGCCGAGGACAGCCAAACATTCAGTACTTC.

This clonotype was recorded a few times. CDR3 loop: CASSLALAGIKNIQYF. Written as DNA, the CDR3 is TGTGCCAGCAGCTTAGCACTAGCGGGCATCAAAAACATTCAGTACTTC. The V gene is TRBV7-2, the J gene TRBJ2-4, with 9 bases that match TRBD2. CDR1 and CDR2 (germline): SGHTA, FQGNSA. This CDR3 has 16 amino acids. J gave up 3 bases and V 0 bases, and 3 bases lay outside the gene matches.

This clonotype has ten or more counts. The V gene is TRBV5-1, the J gene TRBJ2-5; the match to TRBD1 covers 7 bases. The CDR3 has 16 amino acids. With V trimmed by 2 bases and J by 5 bases, 12 bases remained unmatched. CDR1 is SGHRS and CDR2 is YFSETQ in the germline V gene. CDR3 DNA: TGCGCCAGCAGCTTTGGCGGACAAGGGGGCCAGGAGACCCAGTACTTC. The encoded protein is CASSFGGQGGQETQYF.

This clonotype was observed many times. Written as DNA, the CDR3 is TGTGCCAGCAGCCAAGACGGGGGGTTTTGGGCCCGCGAGACCATATATTTT. It encodes CASSQDGGFWARETIYF. This chain links TRBV14 with TRBJ1-3; maybe TRBD1 (5 bases). Germline V CDR1 and CDR2: SGHDN, FVKESK. The CDR3 totals 17 residues. The V end lost 0 bases, the J end lost 10 bases, and 22 bases lay between the germline ends.

This clonotype was seen more than once but under ten times. The rearrangement uses TRBV3-1 and TRBJ2-1; 8 positions match TRBD1. The CDR3 contains 15 residues. CDR1 is LGHDT and CDR2 is YNNKEL in the germline V gene (reference sequence). The junction had 8 bases not matched to a gene; V was cut back by 1 base and J by 9 bases. CDR3 residues: CASSQGTGNGGEQFF. CDR3 DNA: TGTGCCAGCAGCCAAGGGACAGGGAATGGCGGTGAGCAGTTCTTC.

The gene calls are TRBV29-1 and TRBJ2-7, with D perhaps matching TRBD1 or TRBD2 (6 bases each). Trimming pared 7 bases from V and 3 bases from J, leaving 16 bases between. Germline assignment: CDR1 SQVTM and CDR2 ANQGSEA. The CDR3 has 13 amino acids. The CDR3 sequence is CSALKGGVYEQYF. The CDR3 DNA reads as TGCAGCGCATTGAAGGGGGGCGTCTACGAGCAGTACTTC.

The genes are TRBV19 and TRBJ2-7; D gene ambiguous. From germline, CDR1 is LNHDA and CDR2 SQIVND (reference sequence). The V end lost 2 bases, the J end lost 0 bases, and 5 bases lay between the germline ends. The CDR3 is made up of 13 amino acids. As DNA, the CDR3 is TGTGCCAGTAGTATACAGGACTCCTACGAGCAGTACTTC. Amino acids: CASSIQDSYEQYF.

This clonotype was detected many times. The chain recombines TRBV12-3 or TRBV12-4 with TRBJ2-1; 10 bases align to TRBD2. The V segment lost 1 base and the J segment 7 bases; nucleotides outside the gene matches: 7. This CDR3 has 16 amino acids. Here the CDR3 DNA reads TGTGCCAGCAGTTTAGACGTAGCGGGGGGAGTTAATGAGCAGTTCTTC. It yields the protein CASSLDVAGGVNEQFF.

V and J are TRBV30 and TRBJ1-2, with D possibly being TRBD1 (5 bases). This CDR3 has 14 amino acids. Germline CDR1 is GTSNPN and CDR2 is SVGIG (reference sequence). The V end lost 0 bases, the J end lost 4 bases, and 12 bases lay between the germline ends. Written as DNA, the CDR3 is TGTGCCTGGAGTGTTGGTTGGGGCCCCTATGGCTACACCTTC. It yields the protein CAWSVGWGPYGYTF.

This clonotype was seen more than once but under ten times. This chain connects TRBV18 to TRBJ2-3, with unresolved D. There are 17 residues in the CDR3. The V end was cut by 4 bases, the J end by 3 bases, with 20 bases between. Germline CDR1 and CDR2: KGHSH and LQKENI. The CDR3 spells CASSREPLVSTTDTQYF. The DNA of the CDR3 is TGTGCCAGCTCACGAGAACCCCTAGTCAGCACTACAGATACGCAGTATTTT.

This clonotype has at least ten counts. The chain employs TRBV7-8 and TRBJ2-4, with 7 bases aligning to TRBD1. Trimming took 6 bases from V and 2 from J; bases not matched to a gene: 10. The CDR3 has 16 residues. Germline V lookup: CDR1 SGHVS, CDR2 FQNEAQ. The CDR3 DNA reads TGTGCCAGCAGTAACGACAGGGTGTTAACCAAAAACATTCAGTACTTC. It encodes CASSNDRVLTKNIQYF.

On this clonotype: This likely comes from a read error, as the CDR3 has no conserved phenylalanine or tryptophan at its end. This rearrangement joins TRBV28 to TRBJ1-5; tentatively, D is TRBD1 (6 bases). The germline V gene has CDR1 MDHEN and CDR2 SYDVKM. This CDR3 has 16 residues. Trimming removed 5 bases at V and 3 bases at J, with 17 bases between. Here the CDR3 reads CASSPLRWTVNQPQHL. CDR3 in DNA: TGTGCCAGCAGTCCCCTTCGGTGGACAGTCAATCAGCCCCAGCATTTA.